This TCR beta chain was obtained from a study of shared T cell receptors in the human thymus. This table comes from immunoSEQ multiplex PCR, and its TCRdb copy is limited to in-frame clones, with some not included. This sample has 600,000 to 900,000 clones; approximately 83% occur once, and the top ten carry over 0.008%. V dropped 2 bases and J dropped 5; count of bases not matched to a gene: 5. The CDR3 covers 15 residues. Per the germline V gene, CDR1 is SGHRS and CDR2 is YFSETQ. These same records also appear under a second study, on human thymus T cells. That report adds: Resections from corrective heart surgery supplied the thymus tissue. V and J genes seemed to be used with bias in thymic and blood repertoires. Unrelated people showed highly overlapping thymic repertoires, related research reported.

This clonotype was obtained from a girl less than two years old with a congenital heart defect. The specimen sequenced was thymocytes. The rearrangement links TRBV5-1 to TRBJ2-7; 12 bases agree with TRBD1. Written as DNA, the CDR3 is TGCGCCAGCAGCTTTCGGGACAGGGGGCTTGACGAGCAGTACTTC. Translating it yields CASSFRDRGLDEQYF.